The 6 T cell receptor beta chains below come from one sample, sequenced in a study of cytomegalovirus exposure and HLA in healthy donors. PCR employed 60 Vbeta and 13 Jbeta primers. TCRdb keeps only in-frame clones here, not all; method: immunoSEQ multiplex PCR. The sample contains some 150,000 clones, around 85% of which appear only once. The sequencing input was PBMCs. The receptors stem from a woman under 40 in good health and CMV-seronegative.

The rearrangement uses TRBV5-1 and TRBJ2-3; D is ambiguous. CDR1 and CDR2 (germline): SGHRS, YFSETQ. The CDR3 has 15 residues. V gave up 4 bases and J gave up 0 bases, with 12 bases separating them. The CDR3 sequence is CASSPNAASTDTQYF. DNA for the CDR3: TGCGCCAGCAGCCCGAATGCGGCTAGCACAGATACGCAGTATTTT.

The genes are TRBV2 and TRBJ1-2; the D gene is possibly TRBD1 (5 bases). Germline V gene sequence: CDR1 SNHLY, CDR2 FYNNEI. This CDR3 has 12 residues. Trimming took 6 bases from V and 8 from J, leaving 13 bases between them. The CDR3, as DNA: TGTGCCAGCAGCCTGCAGGGCGAAGGCTACACCTTC. Translation: CASSLQGEGYTF.

This rearrangement joins TRBV7-9 to TRBJ2-6, with 7 bases lining up with TRBD1. The CDR3 loop spans 16 amino acids. Germline V gene sequence: CDR1 SEHNR, CDR2 FQNEAQ (reference sequence). The J segment lost 0 bases and the V segment lost 6 bases, leaving 5 bases of the junction unmatched. The CDR3 nucleotides read TGTGCCAGCAGGGGCCGGGACAGCTCTGGGGCCAACGTCCTGACTTTC. This translates into CASRGRDSSGANVLTF.

This chain links TRBV5-4 with TRBJ2-7; 9 positions match TRBD1. From germline, CDR1 is SGHNT and CDR2 YYREEE (reference sequence). The V segment lost 0 bases and the J segment 5 bases; nucleotides outside the gene matches: 9. The CDR3 is made up of 16 amino acids. This CDR3 reads CASSLGGTGRAHEQYF. In DNA, the CDR3 is TGTGCCAGCAGCTTGGGGGGGACAGGGAGAGCCCACGAGCAGTACTTC.

This clone was seen a handful of times. V gene TRBV10-3 combines with J gene TRBJ2-7, with D maybe TRBD2 (6 bases). With 6 bases removed from V and 3 bases from J, the gap between germline ends came to 15 bases. Germline CDR1 and CDR2: ENHRY and SYGVKD. There are 14 residues in the CDR3. This CDR3 is CAIRTTEGGYEQYF. In DNA, the CDR3 is TGTGCCATCAGAACAACGGAGGGAGGCTACGAGCAGTACTTC.

The rearrangement joins TRBV28 to TRBJ1-2; 7 nucleotides line up with TRBD1. The CDR3 runs 13 residues. The V and J ends lost 6 bases and 6 bases, in that order; junction bases with no gene match: 7. Germline V gives CDR1 MDHEN, CDR2 SYDVKM. Here the CDR3 reads CASSEGTANGYTF. The CDR3 bases are TGTGCCAGCAGCGAAGGGACAGCCAATGGCTACACCTTC.